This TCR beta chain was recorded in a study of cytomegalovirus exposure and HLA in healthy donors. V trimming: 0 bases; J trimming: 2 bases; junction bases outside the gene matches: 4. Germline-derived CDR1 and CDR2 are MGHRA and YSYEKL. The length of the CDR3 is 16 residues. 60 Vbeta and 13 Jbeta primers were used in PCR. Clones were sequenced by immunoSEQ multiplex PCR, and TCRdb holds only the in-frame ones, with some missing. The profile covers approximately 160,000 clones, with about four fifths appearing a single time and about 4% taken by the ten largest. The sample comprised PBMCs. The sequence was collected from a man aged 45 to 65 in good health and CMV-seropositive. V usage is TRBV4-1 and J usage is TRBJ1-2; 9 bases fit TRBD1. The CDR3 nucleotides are TGCGCCAGCAGCCAAGAGGACAGGGGCGCCAACTATGGCTACACCTTC. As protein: CASSQEDRGANYGYTF.